A selection of T cell receptor beta chains follows, all from one sample in a study of spatial heterogeneity in lung cancer. TCRdb reprocessed the 5' RACE reads with MiXCR, giving one entry per CDR3 protein. The data show 3,000 to 4,000 distinct CDR3 sequences, roughly 30% seen once. The sequenced sample was lung tumor tissue, obtained at surgery. These receptors were taken from a male donor with early-stage non-small cell lung cancer. CDR3s include the opening cysteine and the closing phenylalanine or tryptophan. D genes are given only for firm matches. Some rows mark clone size as missing; the rest say once, few, many or name a class of expanded clone.

D: NA
length: 19
J: TRBJ2-1
size: NA
V: TRBV7-6
DNA: TGTGCCAGCAGCTTAGCGCAGGTGCTAGCCCCTTCCCTATACAATGAGCAGTTCTTC
CDR3: CASSLAQVLAPSLYNEQFF

D: TRBD2
length: 16
J: TRBJ2-1
size: NA
V: TRBV28
DNA: TGTGCCAGCAGTTTACGGGGACTAGCGGGAACTAATGAGCAGTTCTTC
CDR3: CASSLRGLAGTNEQFF

D: NA
length: 12
J: TRBJ2-1
size: medium-sized
V: TRBV19
DNA: TGTGCCAGTAGTCCCAGTTCTATTGAGCAGTTCTTC
CDR3: CASSPSSIEQFF

D: NA
length: 14
J: TRBJ2-7
size: large
V: TRBV27
DNA: TGTGCCAGCAGCCCTCTGGGGGCCCGTAGAGAGCAGTACTTC
CDR3: CASSPLGARREQYF

D: NA
length: 14
J: TRBJ1-1
size: NA
V: TRBV29-1
DNA: TGCAGCGTTGGGAGGGACGGCATGAACACTGAAGCTTTCTTT
CDR3: CSVGRDGMNTEAFF

D: TRBD1
length: 13
J: TRBJ1-5
size: medium-sized
V: TRBV7-6
DNA: TGTGCCAGCAGCCGACAGGGATCGGCGCCCCAGCATTTT
CDR3: CASSRQGSAPQHF

D: NA
length: 15
J: TRBJ2-3
size: few
V: TRBV5-5
DNA: TGTGCCAGCAGCCCCACCCTCAGGGATCTAGATACGCAGTATTTT
CDR3: CASSPTLRDLDTQYF

D: NA
length: 14
J: TRBJ2-3
size: few
V: TRBV3-1
DNA: TGTGCCAGCAGCCTGTGGGATAGCACAGATACGCAGTATTTT
CDR3: CASSLWDSTDTQYF

D: NA
length: 13
J: TRBJ2-1
size: NA
V: TRBV28
DNA: TGTGCCAGCATTAGAGGGCGGTCCAATGAGCAGTTCTTC
CDR3: CASIRGRSNEQFF

D: NA
length: 12
J: TRBJ2-3
size: NA
V: TRBV29-1
DNA: TGCAGCGCCGGGGGTAGCACAGATACGCAGTATTTT
CDR3: CSAGGSTDTQYF

D: NA
length: 16
J: TRBJ1-1
size: medium-sized
V: TRBV7-6
DNA: TGTGCCAGCAGCTTAGCGTCGCGGGGGCATATCGCTGAAGCTTTCTTT
CDR3: CASSLASRGHIAEAFF

D: NA
length: 14
J: TRBJ2-5
size: medium-sized
V: TRBV6-2/TRBV6-3
DNA: TGTGCCAGCATTTTGAGGATCGGCTCGGAGACCCAGTACTTC
CDR3: CASILRIGSETQYF

D: TRBD2
length: 15
J: TRBJ2-1
size: many
V: TRBV4-1
DNA: TGCGCCAGCAGCCAAGCTAGCGGGAGTTTCAATGAGCAGTTCTTC
CDR3: CASSQASGSFNEQFF

D: NA
length: 15
J: TRBJ2-1
size: medium-sized
V: TRBV6-5
DNA: TGTGCCAGCAGACCGACCACCGGAGGGAACAATGAGCAGTTCTTC
CDR3: CASRPTTGGNNEQFF

D: NA
length: 15
J: TRBJ2-7
size: medium-sized
V: TRBV2
DNA: TGTGCCAGCGCCCAAGGGGAGCCTATCAAGTACGAGCAGTACTTC
CDR3: CASAQGEPIKYEQYF

D: NA
length: 14
J: TRBJ2-7
size: NA
V: TRBV2
DNA: TGTGCTAGCAGTGTTCAGGGAGGAAGTTACGAGCAGTACTTC
CDR3: CASSVQGGSYEQYF

D: NA
length: 13
J: TRBJ2-5
size: few
V: TRBV28
DNA: TGTGCCAGCAGTCAGGGTCTGGCAGAGACCCAGTACTTC
CDR3: CASSQGLAETQYF

D: TRBD1
length: 16
J: TRBJ2-3
size: NA
V: TRBV6-1
DNA: TGTGCCAGCAGTGATCTGGGGGGACAGGGGCCAGATACGCAGTATTTT
CDR3: CASSDLGGQGPDTQYF

D: TRBD1
length: 15
J: TRBJ2-7
size: NA
V: TRBV7-6
DNA: TGTGCCAGCAGCTTAACAGGGGGCTTATTTTACGAGCAGTACTTC
CDR3: CASSLTGGLFYEQYF

D: TRBD1
length: 16
J: TRBJ2-2
size: many
V: TRBV6-5
DNA: TGTGCCAGCAGTGCCCGGGACAGGGGGCACACCGGGGAGCTGTTTTTT
CDR3: CASSARDRGHTGELFF

D: TRBD2
length: 18
J: TRBJ2-7
size: medium-sized
V: TRBV5-1
DNA: TGCGCCAGCAGCTTGTACTACAGGACACCGGGACTACAGTACGAGCAGTACTTC
CDR3: CASSLYYRTPGLQYEQYF

D: TRBD2
length: 18
J: TRBJ2-7
size: medium-sized
V: TRBV7-6
DNA: TGTGCCAGCAGCCATCCCGGGGGACTAGCGGGAGCGGACAACGAGCAGTACTTC
CDR3: CASSHPGGLAGADNEQYF

D: TRBD2
length: 15
J: TRBJ2-7
size: large
V: TRBV20-1
DNA: TGCAGTGCAAGGACTAGCGGGAAGGTGGACTACGAGCAGTACTTC
CDR3: CSARTSGKVDYEQYF

D: NA
length: 13
J: TRBJ2-1
size: NA
V: TRBV7-3
DNA: TGTGCCAGCAGCGGGGCGGCTTCATATGAGCAGTTCTTC
CDR3: CASSGAASYEQFF

D: TRBD1
length: 15
J: TRBJ2-5
size: NA
V: TRBV7-8
DNA: TGTGCCAGCAGCGGGGGGACAGGGGGCACAAAGACCCAGTACTTC
CDR3: CASSGGTGGTKTQYF

D: NA
length: 11
J: TRBJ2-1
size: medium-sized
V: TRBV2
DNA: TGTGCCAGCAGTGAATACAATGAGCAGTTCTTC
CDR3: CASSEYNEQFF

D: TRBD1
length: 14
J: TRBJ2-2
size: NA
V: TRBV5-1
DNA: TGCGCCAGCAGGACCGGGACAGAAACCGGGGAGCTGTTTTTT
CDR3: CASRTGTETGELFF

D: NA
length: 13
J: TRBJ2-2
size: NA
V: TRBV6-1
DNA: TGTGCCAGCACCGTCAAGGTCCCCGGGGAGCTGTTTTTT
CDR3: CASTVKVPGELFF

D: NA
length: 17
J: TRBJ2-5
size: large
V: TRBV7-2
DNA: TGTGCCAGCAGCTTAGCGGGAGGCTCTATAGGACAAGAGACCCAGTACTTC
CDR3: CASSLAGGSIGQETQYF

D: NA
length: 13
J: TRBJ2-3
size: medium-sized
V: TRBV7-6
DNA: TGTGCCAGCAGCCAGGGGGGCGCAGATACGCAGTATTTT
CDR3: CASSQGGADTQYF

D: NA
length: 12
J: TRBJ2-1
size: NA
V: TRBV3-1
DNA: TGTGCCAGCAGCCGCCTGGGCAATGAGCAGTTCTTC
CDR3: CASSRLGNEQFF

D: TRBD2
length: 15
J: TRBJ2-3
size: NA
V: TRBV5-4
DNA: TGTGCCAGCAGCCTTCTAGCGGGGGGCACAGATACGCAGTATTTT
CDR3: CASSLLAGGTDTQYF

D: NA
length: 15
J: TRBJ2-3
size: medium-sized
V: TRBV7-2
DNA: TGTGCCAGCAGCTTAAGAGGGCAGGGTCCAGATACGCAGTATTTT
CDR3: CASSLRGQGPDTQYF

D: NA
length: 13
J: TRBJ2-1
size: many
V: TRBV29-1
DNA: TGCAGCGTTGAAGATCACAGCTCGAATGAGCAGTTCTTC
CDR3: CSVEDHSSNEQFF

D: TRBD2
length: 15
J: TRBJ2-3
size: NA
V: TRBV5-1
DNA: TGCGCCAGCAGCTCGGGACTAGCGGGGACAGATACGCAGTATTTT
CDR3: CASSSGLAGTDTQYF

D: TRBD2
length: 12
J: TRBJ2-1
size: medium-sized
V: TRBV2
DNA: TGTGCCTGCCAGCGGGAGAAGCATGAGCAGTTCTTC
CDR3: CACQREKHEQFF

D: NA
length: 15
J: TRBJ1-1
size: medium-sized
V: TRBV7-2
DNA: TGTGCCAGCAGCTTAGGGGGGTTTCAGGGCACTGAAGCTTTCTTT
CDR3: CASSLGGFQGTEAFF

D: NA
length: 16
J: TRBJ2-5
size: NA
V: TRBV7-7
DNA: TGTGCCAGCAGTTCTGGGAGACTAGTCTCACAAGAGACCCAGTACTTC
CDR3: CASSSGRLVSQETQYF

D: NA
length: 13
J: TRBJ2-7
size: NA
V: TRBV28
DNA: TGTGCCAGCAGAGGGACACCTTCCTACGAGCAGTACTTC
CDR3: CASRGTPSYEQYF

D: NA
length: 14
J: TRBJ1-6
size: medium-sized
V: TRBV14
DNA: TGTGCCAGCAGGGAACAGGCTCTTAATTCACCCCTCCACTTT
CDR3: CASREQALNSPLHF

D: TRBD1
length: 15
J: TRBJ1-2
size: NA
V: TRBV18
DNA: TGTGCCAGCTCACCCCTCGTGGACAGGAAGTATGGCTACACCTTC
CDR3: CASSPLVDRKYGYTF

D: NA
length: 13
J: TRBJ1-1
size: many
V: TRBV30
DNA: TGTGCCTGGAGTGTTTCCGTGAACACTGAAGCTTTCTTT
CDR3: CAWSVSVNTEAFF

D: NA
length: 15
J: TRBJ2-7
size: NA
V: TRBV7-9
DNA: TGTGCCAGCAGCTTCATTCAGGGAGCCTCCTACGAGCAGTACTTC
CDR3: CASSFIQGASYEQYF

D: NA
length: 14
J: TRBJ1-4
size: large
V: TRBV6-5
DNA: TGTGCCAGCGGCGTCACAGGGTCTAATGAAAAACTGTTTTTT
CDR3: CASGVTGSNEKLFF

D: TRBD2
length: 16
J: TRBJ2-5
size: many
V: TRBV30
DNA: TGTGCCTGGAGTCCGACGCACTGGACTAGCGGACCGACCCAGTACTTC
CDR3: CAWSPTHWTSGPTQYF

D: TRBD2
length: 15
J: TRBJ2-1
size: medium-sized
V: TRBV7-8
DNA: TGTGCCAGCAGCTTACTAGCGGGAGACTACAATGAGCAGTTCTTC
CDR3: CASSLLAGDYNEQFF

D: NA
length: 15
J: TRBJ1-5
size: medium-sized
V: TRBV20-1
DNA: TGCAGTGCTAGAACAACAGGGATGAGGGATCAGCCCCAGCATTTT
CDR3: CSARTTGMRDQPQHF

D: TRBD2
length: 16
J: TRBJ2-1
size: medium-sized
V: TRBV29-1
DNA: TGCAGCGTTGTGGGTCCGACTAGCGGGAGCTACAATGAGCAGTTCTTC
CDR3: CSVVGPTSGSYNEQFF

D: NA
length: 15
J: TRBJ1-1
size: many
V: TRBV18
DNA: TGTGCCAGCTCACCACTCGAAGGGGCTAACACTGAAGCTTTCTTT
CDR3: CASSPLEGANTEAFF

D: NA
length: 12
J: TRBJ2-7
size: medium-sized
V: TRBV19
DNA: TGTGCCAGTAGTATTTCAGGATACGAGCAGTACTTC
CDR3: CASSISGYEQYF

D: NA
length: 14
J: TRBJ2-1
size: NA
V: TRBV28
DNA: TGTGCCAGCAGTTTGGGCAGTAGGGCCAATGAGCAGTTCTTC
CDR3: CASSLGSRANEQFF

D: NA
length: 12
J: TRBJ2-1
size: few
V: TRBV10-3
DNA: TGTGCCATCAGTGCCCTGGGGTACGAGCAGTTCTTC
CDR3: CAISALGYEQFF

D: NA
length: 13
J: TRBJ2-5
size: many
V: TRBV5-1
DNA: TGCGCCAGCAGCTCCCAGGGACAAGAGACCCAGTACTTC
CDR3: CASSSQGQETQYF

D: NA
length: 13
J: TRBJ2-7
size: NA
V: TRBV6-5
DNA: TGTGCCAGCAGTACGGGCTTCTCCTACGAGCAGTACTTC
CDR3: CASSTGFSYEQYF